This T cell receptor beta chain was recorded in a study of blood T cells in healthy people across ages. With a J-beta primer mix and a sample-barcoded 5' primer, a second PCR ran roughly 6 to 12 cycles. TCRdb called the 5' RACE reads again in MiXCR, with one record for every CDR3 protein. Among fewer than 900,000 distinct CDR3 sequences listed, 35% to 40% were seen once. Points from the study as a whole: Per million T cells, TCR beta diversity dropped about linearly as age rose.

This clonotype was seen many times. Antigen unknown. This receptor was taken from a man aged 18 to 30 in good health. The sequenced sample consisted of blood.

CDR3 sequence: CASRVGGEDEKLFF. CDR3 in DNA: TGTGCCAGCAGAGTGGGGGGAGAGGATGAAAAACTGTTTTTT. The V and J genes are TRBV12-3 or TRBV12-4 and TRBJ1-4; TRBD1 is a possible D gene (5 bases). This CDR3 has 14 amino acids. Trimming shortened V by 6 bases and J by 6 bases, and 14 bases separated the two germline ends.